This T cell receptor beta chain derives from a study of blood T cell repertoires in COVID-19. Study at large: COVID-19 samples, acute and convalescent, were from the United States, Italy and Spain.

In the original processing: Reference gene primer amplification gave nucleated cell count estimates. Clones were read by immunoSEQ multiplex PCR, and TCRdb kept only the in-frame ones, dropping some. That table gives V, J and clone size, and the DNA gave D and trimming. The table has roughly 200,000 clones, around 80% seen once. The CDR3 is 15 residues long. V was pared by 6 bases and J by 2 bases, with 7 bases of the junction left unmatched. CDR1 and CDR2 from the germline V gene are SNHLY and FYNNEI. Seattle-derived patients entered the study during active infection and were followed longitudinally.

The genes are TRBV2 and TRBJ1-3; 7 bases fit TRBD1. Sequencing input: peripheral blood. The sequence was obtained from a woman of 80 years or more with COVID-19, enrolled during active disease. This chain's CDR3 is CASRTQGGTGNTIYF. DNA of the CDR3: TGTGCCAGCAGGACCCAGGGGGGCACTGGAAACACCATATATTTT.